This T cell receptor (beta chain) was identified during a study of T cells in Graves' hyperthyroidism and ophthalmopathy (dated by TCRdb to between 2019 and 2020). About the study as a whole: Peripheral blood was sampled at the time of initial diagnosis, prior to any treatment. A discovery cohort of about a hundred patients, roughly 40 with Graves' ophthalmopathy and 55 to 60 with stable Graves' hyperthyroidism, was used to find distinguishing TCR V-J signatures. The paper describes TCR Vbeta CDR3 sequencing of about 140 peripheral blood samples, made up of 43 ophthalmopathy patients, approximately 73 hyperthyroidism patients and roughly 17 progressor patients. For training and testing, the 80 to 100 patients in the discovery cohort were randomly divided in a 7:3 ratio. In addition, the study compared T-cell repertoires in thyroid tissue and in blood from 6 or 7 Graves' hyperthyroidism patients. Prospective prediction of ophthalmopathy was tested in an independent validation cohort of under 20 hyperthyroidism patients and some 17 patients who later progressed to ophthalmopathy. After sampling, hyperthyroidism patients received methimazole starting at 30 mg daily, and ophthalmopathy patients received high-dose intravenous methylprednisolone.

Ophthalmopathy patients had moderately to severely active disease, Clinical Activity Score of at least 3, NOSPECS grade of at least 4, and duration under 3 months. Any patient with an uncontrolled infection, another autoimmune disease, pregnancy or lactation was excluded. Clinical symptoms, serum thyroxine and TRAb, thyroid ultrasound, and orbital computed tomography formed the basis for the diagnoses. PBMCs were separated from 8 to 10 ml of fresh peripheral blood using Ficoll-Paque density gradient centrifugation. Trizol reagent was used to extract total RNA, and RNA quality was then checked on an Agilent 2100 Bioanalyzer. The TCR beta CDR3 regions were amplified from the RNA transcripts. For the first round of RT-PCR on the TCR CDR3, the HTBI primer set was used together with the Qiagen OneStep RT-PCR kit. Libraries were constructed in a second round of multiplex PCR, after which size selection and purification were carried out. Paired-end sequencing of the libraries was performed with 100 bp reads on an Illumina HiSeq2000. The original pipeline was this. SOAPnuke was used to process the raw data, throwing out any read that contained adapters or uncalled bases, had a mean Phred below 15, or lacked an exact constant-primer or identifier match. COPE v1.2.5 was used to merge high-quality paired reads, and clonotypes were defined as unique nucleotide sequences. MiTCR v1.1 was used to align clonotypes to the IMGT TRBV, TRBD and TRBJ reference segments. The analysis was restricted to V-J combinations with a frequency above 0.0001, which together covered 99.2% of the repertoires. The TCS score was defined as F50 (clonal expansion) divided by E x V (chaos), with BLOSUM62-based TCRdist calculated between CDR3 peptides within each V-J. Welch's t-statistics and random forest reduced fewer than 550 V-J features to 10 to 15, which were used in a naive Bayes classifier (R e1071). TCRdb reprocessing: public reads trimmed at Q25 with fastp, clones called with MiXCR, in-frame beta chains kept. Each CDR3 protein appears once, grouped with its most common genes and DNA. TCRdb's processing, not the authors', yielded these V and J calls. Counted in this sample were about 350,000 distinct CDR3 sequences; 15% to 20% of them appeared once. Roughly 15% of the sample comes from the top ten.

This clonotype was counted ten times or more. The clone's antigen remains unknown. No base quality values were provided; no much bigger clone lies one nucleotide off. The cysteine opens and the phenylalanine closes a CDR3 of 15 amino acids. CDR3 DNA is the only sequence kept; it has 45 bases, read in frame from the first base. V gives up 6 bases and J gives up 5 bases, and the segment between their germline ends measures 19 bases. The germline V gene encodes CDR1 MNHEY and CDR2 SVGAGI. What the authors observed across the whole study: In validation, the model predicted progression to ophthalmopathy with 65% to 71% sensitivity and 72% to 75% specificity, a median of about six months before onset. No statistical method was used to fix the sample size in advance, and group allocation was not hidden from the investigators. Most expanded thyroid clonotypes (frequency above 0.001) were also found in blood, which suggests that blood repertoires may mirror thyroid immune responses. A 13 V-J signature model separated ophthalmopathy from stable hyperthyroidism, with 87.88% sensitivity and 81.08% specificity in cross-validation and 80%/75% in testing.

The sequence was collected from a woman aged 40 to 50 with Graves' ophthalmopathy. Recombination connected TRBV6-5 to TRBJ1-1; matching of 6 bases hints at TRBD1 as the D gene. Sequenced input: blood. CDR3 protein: CASRRSRGGGTEAFF. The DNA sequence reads TGTGCCAGCAGAAGATCCCGGGGAGGGGGGACTGAAGCTTTCTTT.